The next 6 T cell receptor beta chains were all read from a single sample in a study of T cells in Graves' hyperthyroidism and ophthalmopathy (dated by TCRdb to about 2019). Preparation of the library involved multiplex PCR. The instrument was an Illumina HiSeq 2000. Amplification of TCR beta CDR3 regions was carried out from RNA transcripts. The first round of RT-PCR for the TCR CDR3 was performed with the HTBI primer set and the Qiagen OneStep RT-PCR kit. TCRdb cleaned the public reads at Q25 with fastp, built clones with MiXCR and kept in-frame beta chains. Entries that share a CDR3 protein sequence are merged under the most common genes and DNA. This sample comprises 300,000 to 450,000 distinct CDR3 sequences, 25% of them detected only once. Around 79% of the sample lies in the top ten. The sample consisted of blood. Every receptor here comes from a man aged 50-59 years with Graves' hyperthyroidism.

This clonotype was picked up a small number of times. The rearrangement joins TRBV28 to TRBJ2-5, with TRBD1 as a possible D gene (6 bases). V was shortened by 2 bases and J by 6 bases, with 16 bases between the two germline ends. CDR3 length: 15 residues. Germline V gene data show CDR1 as MDHEN and CDR2 as SYDVKM. The CDR3 DNA follows: TGTGCCAGCAGTTTAACTCCAAGCCAGGGGCAGACCCAGTACTTC. Amino acid sequence: CASSLTPSQGQTQYF. The whole variable domain, remainder taken from reference TRBV28 and TRBJ2-5, is DVKVTQSSRYLVKRTGEKVFLECVQDMDHENMFWYRQDPGLGLRLIYFSYDVKMKEKGDIPEGYSVSREKKERFSLILESASTNQTSMYLCASSLTPSQGQTQYFGPGTRLLVL.

This clonotype came up a few times. The V gene is TRBV6-1, the J gene TRBJ1-3; D not resolved. V was trimmed by 6 bases and J by 1 base, leaving 10 bases between them. The CDR3 runs 14 residues. Germline values: CDR1 MNHNS, CDR2 SASEGT. CDR3 region: CASRPTISGNTIYF. The DNA for the CDR3 is TGTGCCAGCAGACCGACAATATCTGGAAACACCATATATTTT.

The rearrangement joins TRBV7-9 to TRBJ2-1; D might be TRBD2 (5 bases). CDR3 length equals 16 residues. Germline CDR1 reads SEHNR; CDR2 reads FQNEAQ (reference sequence). V shed 5 bases and J shed 0 bases, with 14 bases lying between them. The CDR3 DNA follows: TGTGCCAGCAGCCGCAGAGCGGCGCGCTCCTACAATGAGCAGTTCTTC. Translation: CASSRRAARSYNEQFF.

This chain joins TRBV5-1 and TRBJ2-3, with 8 bases aligning to TRBD2. The trim removed 4 bases at V and 3 bases at J, leaving 1 base unmatched. The CDR3 sequence is 13 residues long. CDR1 and CDR2 (germline): SGHRS, YFSETQ. The CDR3 spells CASSREGTDTQYF. DNA for the CDR3: TGCGCCAGCAGCCGGGAGGGTACAGATACGCAGTATTTT.

This clonotype was recorded a few times. The chain joins TRBV11-3 to TRBJ2-2; D assignment may be TRBD1 or TRBD2 (5 bases each). The CDR3 extends over 15 amino acids. The germline V and J ends were trimmed by 4 bases and 8 bases, with 17 bases remaining between them. Germline V gene data show CDR1 as SGHNT and CDR2 as YENEEA. For the CDR3, the DNA is TGTGCCAGCAGCTGGGGACGGACCGCTGTGGGGGAGCTGTTTTTT. It yields the protein CASSWGRTAVGELFF.

On this clonotype itself: A much larger clone is a single base away; this may be a read error. The J gene is TRBJ2-3, the V gene TRBV11-2, with D possibly matching TRBD2 (5 bases). CDR3 length: 14 residues. Between the trimmed V and J ends, which lost 2 bases and 0 bases, there was a span of 6 bases. CDR1 and CDR2 from the germline V gene are SGHAT and FQNNGV. CDR3 nucleotides: TGTGCCAGCAGCTTACTAGCAAGCACAGATACGCAGTATTTT. Translated: CASSLLASTDTQYF. Full variable domain (missing parts from reference TRBV11-2 and TRBJ2-3): EAGVAQSPRYKIIEKRQSVAFWCNPISGHATLYWYQQILGQGPKLLIQFQNNGVVDDSQLPKDRFSAERLKGVDSTLKIQPAKLEDSAVYLCASSLLASTDTQYFGPGTRLTVL.